This paragraph covers one T cell receptor (beta chain) sequence. Sequencing used immunoSEQ multiplex PCR; TCRdb keeps in-frame clones, though not all of them. The sample gives about 210,000 clones, roughly 82% of which show up once; over 2% is in the top ten. The CDR3 has 15 amino acids. Germline values: CDR1 SGHRS, CDR2 YFSETQ. V lost 0 bases to trimming and J lost 7 bases, with 17 bases between them. This entry is derived from a study of blood T cell repertoires in COVID-19. Across the study: Samples came from the United States, Italy and Spain, spanning acute and convalescent COVID-19.

V usage is TRBV5-1 and J usage is TRBJ2-7, with D uncertain. The sample consisted of peripheral blood. The sequence came from a man aged 40-49 years who had recovered from COVID-19. CDR3: CASSLEADGALEQYF. The CDR3 coding sequence is TGCGCCAGCAGCTTGGAGGCAGATGGAGCCTTGGAGCAGTACTTC. Supplemented by reference TRBV5-1 and TRBJ2-7, the full variable domain reads KAGVTQTPRYLIKTRGQQVTLSCSPISGHRSVSWYQQTPGQGLQFLFEYFSETQRNKGNFPGRFSGRQFSNSRSEMNVSTLELGDSALYLCASSLEADGALEQYFGPGTRLTVT.